What follows are 12 T cell receptor beta chains derived from one specimen sequenced in a study of cytomegalovirus exposure and HLA in healthy donors (dated by TCRdb to the late 2010s). To prepare the library, the immunoSEQ multiplex PCR assay was applied. For the multiplex PCR, a mixture combining 60 forward primers for TCR Vbeta segments and 13 reverse primers for TCR Jbeta segments was used. TCRdb mirrors the immuneACCESS table, restricted to in-frame sequences. Some clones are absent from its copies; in checked studies, under half trace to an unresolved V gene, and the reason for the others is unknown. A total of around 130,000 clones appear in this sample, roughly four fifths of them only once. The top ten constitute approximately 1.7% of the sample. Sequencing was carried out using PBMCs. The receptors shown here come from a woman between 50 and 59 years old in good health and CMV-seronegative.

This clone was seen a few times. The V and J genes are TRBV9 and TRBJ1-1; a weak D match, TRBD1 (5 bases). The CDR3 is made up of 16 amino acids. V dropped 0 bases and J dropped 1 base, with 13 bases sitting between them. The germline V gene encodes CDR1 SGDLS and CDR2 YYNGEE. The DNA of the CDR3 is TGTGCCAGCAGCGTAGTACCAAGGGGAAGGAACACTGAAGCTTTCTTT. Protein: CASSVVPRGRNTEAFF.

This chain uses TRBV14 with TRBJ1-2; 7 nucleotides match TRBD1. Germline-derived CDR1 and CDR2 are SGHDN and FVKESK. This CDR3 is 15 amino acids long. The V segment lost 1 base and the J segment 3 bases; nucleotides outside the gene matches: 5. The CDR3 region is CASSQVPQGDYGYTF. CDR3 sequence (DNA): TGTGCCAGCAGCCAAGTGCCCCAGGGGGACTATGGCTACACCTTC.

This chain links TRBV6-1 with TRBJ2-5, with 8 positions matching TRBD1. Germline-derived CDR1 and CDR2 are MNHNS and SASEGT. CDR3 length: 16 amino acids. V was clipped by 3 bases and J by 6 bases; unmatched bases: 12. CDR3 residues: CASSDVPGGPSKTQYF. CDR3 nucleotides: TGTGCCAGCAGTGACGTACCAGGGGGCCCCTCCAAGACCCAGTACTTC.

The gene calls are TRBV7-9 and TRBJ2-7; weak D call: TRBD2 (6 bases). V shed 5 bases and J shed 4 bases, with 21 bases lying between them. Germline V lookup: CDR1 SEHNR, CDR2 FQNEAQ (reference sequence). The CDR3 loop spans 16 amino acids. This CDR3 reads CASSTLANGGPYEQYV. As DNA, the CDR3 is TGTGCCAGCAGCACGCTGGCTAATGGAGGGCCGTACGAGCAGTACGTC.

This clone was observed once. The rearrangement uses TRBV15 and TRBJ2-3, with TRBD2 identical over 9 bases. The germline CDR1 and CDR2 sequences are LNHNV and YYDKDF (reference sequence). The V gene end was trimmed by 5 bases and the J gene end by 2 bases; junction bases not matched to a gene: 11. The CDR3 extends over 17 amino acids. This chain's CDR3 is CATSGRLAGINTDTQYF. CDR3 bases: TGTGCCACCAGCGGACGCCTAGCGGGAATTAACACAGATACGCAGTATTTT.

The genes are TRBV18 and TRBJ2-5, with D possibly TRBD1 on 6 matching bases. Trimming took off 5 bases at V and 4 bases at J, with 14 bases between the two ends. CDR3 size: 14 residues. In germline, CDR1 is KGHSH, CDR2 LQKENI. In DNA form, the CDR3 reads TGTGCCAGCTCAGCCCGGACAGAAAGAGAGACCCAGTACTTC. Translation: CASSARTERETQYF.

The chain uses TRBV7-9 and TRBJ1-2; 9 bases match TRBD1. The CDR3 is made up of 13 amino acids. Germline-derived CDR1 and CDR2 are SEHNR and FQNEAQ (reference sequence). J lost 7 bases, V lost 5 bases, and 5 bases had no gene match. The CDR3 region is CASSADRGRGYTF. CDR3 DNA: TGTGCCAGCAGCGCGGACAGGGGACGTGGCTACACCTTC. Looking up the rest from reference TRBV7-9 and TRBJ1-2 gives the full variable domain: DTGVSQNPRHKITKRGQNVTFRCDPISEHNRLYWYRQTLGQGPEFLTYFQNEAQLEKSRLLSDRFSAERPKGSFSTLEIQRTEQGDSAMYLCASSADRGRGYTFGSGTRLTVV.

The chain uses TRBV9 and TRBJ2-7, with 7 bases matching TRBD1. The CDR3 is made up of 16 amino acids. The ends lost 1 base at V and 5 bases at J; junction bases unmatched: 12. The germline V gene encodes CDR1 SGDLS and CDR2 YYNGEE. The CDR3 loop is CASSVRTGGPPHEQYF. CDR3 coding DNA: TGTGCCAGCAGCGTACGGACAGGTGGGCCCCCCCACGAGCAGTACTTC. Together with reference TRBV9 and TRBJ2-7, the CDR3 gives the full variable domain: DSGVTQTPKHLITATGQRVTLRCSPRSGDLSVYWYQQSLDQGLQFLIQYYNGEERAKGNILERFSAQQFPDLHSELNLSSLELGDSALYFCASSVRTGGPPHEQYFGPGTRLTVT.

This chain links TRBV4-2 with TRBJ1-2; 7 positions agree with TRBD1. This CDR3 is 16 amino acids long. V lost 0 bases and J lost 4; bases outside the gene matches: 8. Germline V gene data show CDR1 as LGHNA and CDR2 as YNFKEQ. Here the CDR3 DNA reads TGTGCCAGCAGCCAAGATGCCCGGGACAGCTTCTATGGCTACACCTTC. It codes for CASSQDARDSFYGYTF.

The rearrangement links TRBV2 to TRBJ1-2, with D tentatively TRBD1 (6 bases). Germline loops: CDR1 SNHLY, CDR2 FYNNEI. This CDR3 region has 14 residues. V was cut by 6 bases and J by 6 bases, with 17 bases left in between. CDR3 amino acids: CASRDTGYFNGYTF. CDR3 DNA sequence: TGTGCCAGCAGGGATACAGGGTACTTTAATGGCTACACCTTC. The whole variable domain, remainder taken from reference TRBV2 and TRBJ1-2, is EPEVTQTPSHQVTQMGQEVILRCVPISNHLYFYWYRQILGQKVEFLVSFYNNEISEKSEIFDDQFSVERPDGSNFTLKIRSTKLEDSAMYFCASRDTGYFNGYTFGSGTRLTVV.

In the case of this clone: The sample has other DNA sequences that encode this CDR3 too. The rearrangement joins TRBV5-1 to TRBJ1-1; D remains unclear. With 2 bases removed from V and 1 base from J, the gap between germline ends came to 6 bases. Germline V gene sequence: CDR1 SGHRS, CDR2 YFSETQ. The length of the CDR3 is 13 residues. CDR3 nucleotide sequence: TGCGCCAGCAGCTTCGACACGAACACTGAAGCTTTCTTT. Protein product: CASSFDTNTEAFF.

V is TRBV6-6 and J is TRBJ1-4; 10 bases line up with TRBD1. The CDR3 extends over 16 amino acids. Losses at the gene ends were 2 bases for V and 8 bases for J; bases not matched to a gene: 8. Looked up from germline, CDR1 is MNHNY and CDR2 is SVGAGI (reference sequence). The CDR3: CASSYPTGTGVEKLFF. The CDR3 coding sequence is TGTGCCAGCAGTTACCCAACCGGGACAGGGGTGGAAAAACTGTTTTTT.